Below are 3 T cell receptor beta chains sequenced from a single sample in a study of cytomegalovirus exposure and HLA in healthy donors. Assay: immunoSEQ multiplex PCR; the TCRdb copy retains only in-frame clones and omits some. The sample records about 56,000 clones, 90% to 95% being singletons. The material sequenced was PBMCs. The receptors here all came from a man aged 18 to 35 in good health and CMV-seronegative.

This chain connects TRBV19 to TRBJ1-5; D gene ambiguous. The V end lost 5 bases, the J end lost 3 bases, and 5 bases lay between the germline ends. CDR1 is LNHDA, CDR2 SQIVND, per germline (reference sequence). This CDR3 spans 12 amino acids. The CDR3 DNA reads as TGTGCCAGTAGTGACTACAATCAGCCCCAGCATTTT. Translating gives CASSDYNQPQHF.

V is TRBV27 and J is TRBJ2-1; 10 bases are shared with TRBD2. This CDR3 comprises 16 residues. V lost 7 bases and J lost 4; bases outside the gene matches: 10. Germline-derived CDR1 and CDR2 are MNHEY and SMNVEV (reference sequence). CDR3 protein: CASTPLGLAVYNEQFF. The CDR3, as DNA: TGTGCCAGCACCCCGCTTGGACTAGCGGTATACAATGAGCAGTTCTTC.

The gene calls are TRBV23-1 and TRBJ2-1; 7 bases map to TRBD2. TRBV23-1 is placed among ORFs of uncertain function. The CDR3 is 12 residues long. J gave up 8 bases and V 11 bases, and 9 bases lay outside the gene matches. The chain's CDR3 is CAQERDVDEQFF. In nucleotides, the CDR3 is TGCGCCCAGGAGCGGGATGTCGATGAGCAGTTCTTC.